Each of the 16 T cell receptor beta chains below was sequenced from the same sample in a study of T cell responses to AZD1222 COVID-19 vaccine. Profiling relied on immunoSEQ multiplex PCR, and the TCRdb table lists in-frame clones only, not all of them. The sample yields more than 65,000 clones, about 86% seen once. The material sequenced was peripheral blood, taken on day 0 of AZD1222 vaccination. The receptors were gathered from an adult in good health.

The V gene is TRBV28, the J gene TRBJ2-2; D tentatively reads TRBD1 or TRBD2 (5 bases each). This CDR3 spans 15 amino acids. V was pared by 6 bases and J by 4 bases, with 15 bases between. Germline loops: CDR1 MDHEN, CDR2 SYDVKM. This CDR3 is CASRGEAVTTGELFF. The CDR3 coding sequence is TGTGCCAGCAGAGGGGAAGCGGTGACCACCGGGGAGCTGTTTTTT.

This sequence joins TRBV5-4 and TRBJ2-5; 11 bases match TRBD1. The CDR3 contains 16 residues. The V and J ends lost 4 bases and 3 bases, in that order; junction bases with no gene match: 8. CDR1 is SGHNT and CDR2 is YYREEE in the germline V gene (reference sequence). The CDR3 region is CASSPPGTGGKETQYF. The CDR3 DNA is TGTGCCAGCAGCCCGCCCGGGACAGGGGGAAAAGAGACCCAGTACTTC.

The V and J genes are TRBV28 and TRBJ1-5; D ambiguous. CDR1 and CDR2 (germline): MDHEN, SYDVKM. The CDR3 length is 14 residues. V shed 10 bases and J shed 3 bases, with 16 bases lying between them. The CDR3 DNA reads TGTGCCACGTCCCCCGGACCGATCAATCAGCCCCAGCATTTT. Protein sequence: CATSPGPINQPQHF.

V and J are TRBV7-8 and TRBJ2-1; 10 nucleotides align to TRBD2. CDR3 length: 15 amino acids. V was pared by 3 bases and J by 3 bases, with 2 bases of the junction left unmatched. The V gene's germline CDR1 is SGHVS and CDR2 FQNEAQ. This CDR3 reads CASSFASGSYNEQFF. The CDR3 DNA follows: TGTGCCAGCAGCTTCGCTAGCGGGAGCTACAATGAGCAGTTCTTC.

This rearrangement joins TRBV18 to TRBJ1-5; TRBD1 matches at 7 bases. Germline CDR1 is KGHSH and CDR2 is LQKENI. V dropped 1 base and J dropped 3; count of bases not matched to a gene: 6. This CDR3 has 16 amino acids. The CDR3 loop is CASSPLPGTVNQPQHF. The DNA for the CDR3 is TGTGCCAGCTCACCACTACCAGGGACAGTCAATCAGCCCCAGCATTTT. Drawing the rest from reference TRBV18 and TRBJ1-5, the complete variable domain is NAGVMQNPRHLVRRRGQEARLRCSPMKGHSHVYWYRQLPEEGLKFMVYLQKENIIDESGMPKERFSAEFPKEGPSILRIQQVVRGDSAAYFCASSPLPGTVNQPQHFGDGTRLSIL.

The J gene is TRBJ2-7, the V gene TRBV15; 9 bases map to TRBD2. The CDR3 contains 15 residues. Germline assignment: CDR1 LNHNV and CDR2 YYDKDF (reference sequence). The junction had 4 bases not matched to a gene; V was cut back by 1 base and J by 3 bases. The CDR3 spells CATSRGGLAFYEQYF. In nucleotides, the CDR3 is TGTGCCACCAGCAGAGGAGGACTAGCGTTCTACGAGCAGTACTTC.

The chain links TRBV19 to TRBJ2-1; 8 bases fit TRBD1. The J segment lost 7 bases and the V segment lost 2 bases, leaving 4 bases of the junction unmatched. The CDR3 runs 14 residues. Per germline, CDR1 LNHDA and CDR2 SQIVND (reference sequence). The CDR3 reads CASSIQGATNEQFF. In DNA form, the CDR3 reads TGTGCCAGTAGTATACAGGGGGCGACGAATGAGCAGTTCTTC.

The genes are TRBV11-1 and TRBJ2-3, with 10 bases that match TRBD1. This CDR3 is built from 15 residues. The V and J ends lost 6 bases and 3 bases, in that order; junction bases with no gene match: 6. Germline CDR1 reads SGHAT; CDR2 reads FQDESV (reference sequence). CDR3 sequence reads: CASRNRDRGTDTQYF. The CDR3 nucleotides are TGTGCCAGCAGAAACCGGGACAGGGGAACAGATACGCAGTATTTT.

The chain combines TRBV27 with TRBJ1-1; 8 bases are shared with TRBD1. The ends lost 0 bases at V and 4 bases at J; junction bases unmatched: 7. Germline V gene lookup returns CDR1 MNHEY and CDR2 SMNVEV (reference sequence). This CDR3 region has 16 residues. The CDR3 sequence is CASSLSSTGVGTEAFF. The CDR3 DNA sequence: TGTGCCAGCAGTTTATCCTCGACAGGGGTGGGCACTGAAGCTTTCTTT.

The rearrangement links TRBV28 to TRBJ1-1; D gene unclear. CDR3 length: 11 residues. The V gene lost 7 bases and the J gene lost 6 bases, with 9 bases spanning the gap. Per germline, CDR1 MDHEN and CDR2 SYDVKM. The DNA for the CDR3 is TGTGCCAGCACTAATTGGTCTGAAGCTTTCTTT. Amino acid sequence: CASTNWSEAFF.

This clone was detected once. The V and J genes are TRBV7-2 and TRBJ1-5; the D is unclear. Deletions cut 4 bases from V and 0 bases from J, with 13 bases between. Looked up from germline, CDR1 is SGHTA and CDR2 is FQGNSA. The CDR3 is made up of 16 amino acids. In DNA, the CDR3 is TGTGCCAGCAGCTCTAGAGGAGCCTATAGCAATCAGCCCCAGCATTTT. This sequence encodes CASSSRGAYSNQPQHF. The full variable domain, with the rest looked up from reference TRBV7-2 and TRBJ1-5, is GAGVSQSPSNKVTEKGKDVELRCDPISGHTALYWYRQSLGQGLEFLIYFQGNSAPDKSGLPSDRFSAERTGGSVSTLTIQRTQQEDSAVYLCASSSRGAYSNQPQHFGDGTRLSIL.

This sequence joins TRBV10-1 and TRBJ2-2, with a possible D match to TRBD2 (5 bases). This CDR3 has 19 amino acids. Germline V CDR1 and CDR2: WNHNN, SYGVQD (reference sequence). The ends were cut back, 3 bases at V and 2 bases at J, with 22 bases in the middle. CDR3 loop: CASSDPREPGFTNTGELFF. The CDR3 coding sequence is TGCGCCAGCAGTGACCCGAGGGAACCCGGATTTACAAACACCGGGGAGCTGTTTTTT.

The J gene is TRBJ2-3, the V gene TRBV10-2, with TRBD2 matching 7 bases. CDR1 and CDR2 (germline): WSHSY, SAAADI. J was trimmed by 6 bases and V by 3 bases; bases with no gene match: 6. This CDR3 contains 14 residues. CDR3 sequence: CASSDPGGSDTQYF. CDR3 in DNA: TGCGCCAGCAGTGACCCGGGGGGTTCGGATACGCAGTATTTT.

V gene TRBV20-1 combines with J gene TRBJ1-2; D call uncertain. The CDR3 sequence is 11 residues long. V shed 6 bases and J shed 7 bases, with 12 bases lying between them. Germline V CDR1 and CDR2: DFQATT, SNEGSKA (reference sequence). The CDR3 loop reads CSASPGGGYTF. The CDR3 nucleotides are TGCAGTGCCTCCCCGGGAGGTGGCTACACCTTC.

The J gene is TRBJ1-5, the V gene TRBV28, with 8 bases that match TRBD1. J gave up 6 bases and V 2 bases, and 6 bases lay outside the gene matches. The CDR3 contains 15 residues. Germline-derived CDR1 and CDR2 are MDHEN and SYDVKM. The CDR3 protein is CASSLQSGGGQPQHF. In DNA, the CDR3 is TGTGCCAGCAGTTTACAGTCAGGGGGCGGTCAGCCCCAGCATTTT.

This clone is a singleton in its sample. V is TRBV5-1 and J is TRBJ2-3, with no clear D. The CDR3 covers 13 residues. The germline V and J ends were trimmed by 5 bases and 4 bases, with 11 bases remaining between them. The germline V gene encodes CDR1 SGHRS and CDR2 YFSETQ. CDR3 in DNA: TGCGCCAGCAGTAGCAGCCTCGCAGATACGCAGTATTTT. Protein sequence: CASSSSLADTQYF.